Presented here are 17 T cell receptor beta chains from one specimen sequenced in a study of T-cell reconstitution after alpha-beta-depleted transplantation in children. No antigen is known for these receptors. Study conclusions and caveats: When one year had passed after transplant, most T-cell counts and diversity came from newly produced T cells.

Library preparation (for TCRbeta) was performed with unique molecular identifiers. TCRdb re-called the PCR reads through MiXCR, storing one row per CDR3 protein. Of around 270,000 distinct CDR3 sequences in the sample, around 7.3% were seen once. Material: peripheral blood, obtained 360 days after TCRalphabeta/CD19-depleted stem cell transplant. These TCRs come from a female patient aged 2-15 years who had a stem cell transplant for Fanconi anemia, so the T cells may come from the graft donor.

This clonotype was detected a few times. The chain couples TRBV7-9 to TRBJ2-7; 9 nucleotides match TRBD2. This CDR3 has 17 amino acids. The junction had 11 bases not matched to a gene; V was cut back by 3 bases and J by 2 bases. The germline V gene encodes CDR1 SEHNR and CDR2 FQNEAQ (reference sequence). CDR3 nucleotide sequence: TGTGCCAGCAGCTTCGAGTCTCTAGCGGGGATCGCCTACGAGCAGTACGTC. Protein: CASSFESLAGIAYEQYV.

This clonotype was recorded many times. This chain links TRBV28 with TRBJ2-1; D tentatively reads TRBD1 or TRBD2 (5 bases each). The CDR3 is 12 residues long. Germline values: CDR1 MDHEN, CDR2 SYDVKM. Deletions cut 3 bases from V and 10 bases from J, with 10 bases between. CDR3 region: CASSFGGREQFF. CDR3 in DNA: TGTGCCAGCAGTTTTGGGGGTAGAGAGCAGTTCTTC.

The J gene is TRBJ1-1, the V gene TRBV28, with TRBD1 identical over 7 bases. The J segment lost 7 bases and the V segment lost 3 bases, leaving 2 bases of the junction unmatched. The CDR3 loop spans 12 amino acids. Germline lookup yields CDR1 MDHEN and CDR2 SYDVKM. The CDR3 DNA sequence: TGTGCCAGCAGTTTGGGACAGTTTGAAGCTTTCTTT. Its protein product is CASSLGQFEAFF.

This sequence joins TRBV19 and TRBJ1-5; 8 bases are shared with TRBD1. Trimming took 6 bases from V and 0 from J; bases not matched to a gene: 13. The CDR3 consists of 18 residues. Germline values: CDR1 LNHDA, CDR2 SQIVND (reference sequence). DNA of the CDR3: TGTGCCAGTAGAGTCCGGGACAGGCTATCTTATAGCAATCAGCCCCAGCATTTT. It translates to CASRVRDRLSYSNQPQHF.

The sample holds a few counts of this clonotype. The chain combines TRBV28 with TRBJ2-3; perhaps D is TRBD1 or TRBD2 (5 bases each). Trimming left V 1 base short and J 2 bases short, with 16 bases between. This CDR3 region has 17 residues. The germline V gene has CDR1 MDHEN and CDR2 SYDVKM. The CDR3 region has the DNA TGTGCCAGCAGTTTATTTGGGACGACTGGCACCACAGATACGCAGTATTTT. The encoded protein is CASSLFGTTGTTDTQYF.

There are many counts of this clonotype. V is TRBV18 and J is TRBJ2-7; TRBD1 is a possible D gene (6 bases). Trimming removed 2 bases at V and 3 bases at J, with 11 bases between. The germline V gene has CDR1 KGHSH and CDR2 LQKENI. There are 14 residues in the CDR3. This CDR3 reads CASSPSPGDYEQYF. The CDR3, as DNA: TGTGCCAGCTCACCAAGTCCAGGGGACTACGAGCAGTACTTC.

CDR3 loop: CASSSGTGDEKLFF. The CDR3 DNA reads as TGTGCCAGCAGTTCCGGGACAGGGGATGAAAAACTGTTTTTT. The chain uses TRBV6-2 or TRBV6-3 and TRBJ1-4, with 10 nucleotides matching TRBD1. The CDR3 runs 14 residues. In germline, CDR1 is MNHEY, CDR2 SVGEGT. V shed 4 bases and J 6 bases; nucleotides not matched to a gene: 2.

This clonotype was seen at least ten times. The gene calls are TRBV10-3 and TRBJ2-1; 10 bases are a match to TRBD1. J was trimmed by 3 bases and V by 4 bases; bases with no gene match: 0. The germline V gene has CDR1 ENHRY and CDR2 SYGVKD. The length of the CDR3 is 14 residues. The CDR3 sequence: CAISGTGGYNEQFF. Written as DNA, the CDR3 is TGTGCCATCAGTGGGACAGGGGGCTACAATGAGCAGTTCTTC.

In this sample, this clonotype turned up many times. CDR3 sequence (DNA): TGCAGCGTCCTGACTAGCGGGGAGACCCAGTACTTC. Its translation: CSVLTSGETQYF. The rearrangement joins TRBV29-1 to TRBJ2-5; 10 bases line up with TRBD2. J gave up 5 bases and V 6 bases, and 3 bases lay outside the gene matches. Germline V gene lookup returns CDR1 SQVTM and CDR2 ANQGSEA. The CDR3 totals 12 residues.

The rearrangement links TRBV30 to TRBJ1-3, with D possibly TRBD1 on 5 matching bases. V gave up 5 bases and J gave up 0 bases, with 11 bases separating them. CDR1 GTSNPN and CDR2 SVGIG come from the germline V gene (reference sequence). CDR3 length: 14 residues. CDR3 coding DNA: TGTGCCTGGCACCGGGACCTCTCTGGAAACACCATATATTTT. Translated: CAWHRDLSGNTIYF.

This clonotype was counted many times. This chain uses TRBV5-1 with TRBJ2-1, with TRBD1 matching 9 bases. The germline CDR1 and CDR2 sequences are SGHRS and YFSETQ. The ends lost 2 bases at V and 3 bases at J; junction bases unmatched: 3. This CDR3 has 15 residues. CDR3 in amino acids: CASSLMTGGYNEQFF. The DNA for the CDR3 is TGCGCCAGCAGCTTAATGACAGGGGGCTACAATGAGCAGTTCTTC.

This clonotype was observed a handful of times. The chain recombines TRBV20-1 with TRBJ2-1; no clear D gene. The germline CDR1 and CDR2 sequences are DFQATT and SNEGSKA (reference sequence). This CDR3 has 15 amino acids. V was trimmed by 6 bases and J by 0 bases, leaving 15 bases between them. CDR3 DNA sequence: TGCAGTGCATCTGGACGAACCAACTCCTACAATGAGCAGTTCTTC. Translation gives CSASGRTNSYNEQFF.

The chain links TRBV20-1 to TRBJ1-1; D uncertain. CDR3 size: 12 residues. The V gene lost 5 bases and the J gene lost 8 bases, with 15 bases spanning the gap. The germline V gene has CDR1 DFQATT and CDR2 SNEGSKA (reference sequence). In DNA form, the CDR3 reads TGCAGTGCTGGAGCGGAGGGTCTGGAAGCTTTCTTT. Protein: CSAGAEGLEAFF.

This clonotype was observed a handful of times. The V call is TRBV28, the J call TRBJ1-6; TRBD1 is a possible D gene (6 bases). V was pared by 4 bases and J by 14 bases, with 18 bases between. The germline CDR1 and CDR2 sequences are MDHEN and SYDVKM. CDR3 length: 14 residues. CDR3 sequence: CASSYDRLYETLHF. CDR3 DNA: TGTGCCAGCAGTTATGACAGGCTATATGAAACCCTCCACTTT.

There are a few counts of this clonotype. The chain combines TRBV5-1 with TRBJ2-2, with TRBD2 identical over 8 bases. V shed 4 bases, J shed 2 bases, and the junction held 10 bases outside the gene matches. Germline V gene lookup returns CDR1 SGHRS and CDR2 YFSETQ. This CDR3 is built from 17 residues. The CDR3 spells CASSPMAGGINTGELFF. CDR3 DNA sequence: TGCGCCAGCAGCCCTATGGCGGGGGGAATAAACACCGGGGAGCTGTTTTTT.

This clonotype showed up many times. V and J are TRBV11-2 and TRBJ2-1; D is uncertain. V was shortened by 0 bases and J by 12 bases, with 15 bases between the two germline ends. Looked up from germline, CDR1 is SGHAT and CDR2 is FQNNGV. CDR3 size: 14 residues. The CDR3 sequence is CASSLDGPPLGQFF. The CDR3 nucleotides read TGTGCCAGCAGCTTAGACGGACCCCCCTTAGGGCAGTTCTTC.

This clonotype occurred many times. The J gene is TRBJ1-6, the V gene TRBV4-3; TRBD1 matches 11 bases. Per germline, CDR1 LGHNA and CDR2 YSLEER. Trimming cost V 4 bases and J 6 bases; bases outside gene matches: 2. The CDR3 is made up of 15 amino acids. The CDR3 here is CASSLGQGVNSPLHF. The CDR3 DNA is TGCGCCAGCAGCCTGGGACAGGGGGTTAATTCACCCCTCCACTTT.